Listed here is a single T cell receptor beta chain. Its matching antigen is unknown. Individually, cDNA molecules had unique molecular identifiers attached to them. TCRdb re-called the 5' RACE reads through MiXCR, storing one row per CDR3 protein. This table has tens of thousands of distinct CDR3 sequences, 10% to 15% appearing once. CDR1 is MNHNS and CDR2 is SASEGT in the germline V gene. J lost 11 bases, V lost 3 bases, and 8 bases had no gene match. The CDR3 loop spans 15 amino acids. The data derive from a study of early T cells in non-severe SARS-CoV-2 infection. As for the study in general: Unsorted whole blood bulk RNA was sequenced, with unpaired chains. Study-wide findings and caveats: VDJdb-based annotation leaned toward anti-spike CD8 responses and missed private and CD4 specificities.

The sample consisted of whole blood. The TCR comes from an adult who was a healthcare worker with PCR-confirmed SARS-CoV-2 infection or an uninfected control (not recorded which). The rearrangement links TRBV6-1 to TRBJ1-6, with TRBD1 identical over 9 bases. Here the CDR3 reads CASSDNRDRVAPLHF. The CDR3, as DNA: TGTGCCAGCAGTGACAACCGGGACAGGGTTGCACCCCTCCACTTT.